This record covers a single T cell receptor (beta chain). The germline V and J ends were trimmed by 3 bases and 5 bases, with 20 bases remaining between them. Germline V gene sequence: CDR1 SGDLS, CDR2 YYNGEE. The CDR3 totals 16 residues. This sample is part of a study of blood T cell repertoires in COVID-19. Overall study: T cells, B-cell-depleted T cells, or PBMCs provided the cDNA or gDNA that served as material.

Profiled with immunoSEQ multiplex PCR; TCRdb holds only in-frame clones, not every one. The sample consists of 48,000 or so clones, roughly 88% of them appearing once. The chain combines TRBV9 with TRBJ2-5; possibly TRBD1 for D (6 bases). This TCR derives from a human donor in a cohort sampled during active COVID-19. Specimen: peripheral blood. CDR3 in amino acids: CASSADTQGPGETQYF. The CDR3 nucleotides read TGTGCCAGCAGCGCCGACACGCAGGGGCCGGGGGAGACCCAGTACTTC.